The following is a T cell receptor (beta chain) sequence with its context. Distinct nucleotide sequences in the sample also encode this CDR3. The sample belongs to a study of blood T cell repertoires in COVID-19. Original analysis: Cell counts per sample came from amplifying reference gene primers. Profiled with immunoSEQ multiplex PCR; TCRdb holds only in-frame clones, not every one. The V and J calls and clone size come from that table; D and trimming were worked out from the DNA. The sample holds a few hundred thousand clones, more than 75% seen once. Germline assignment: CDR1 SGHDN and CDR2 FVKESK. This CDR3 region has 13 residues. After removal of 3 bases from V and 6 bases from J, the junction contained 1 base not matched to a gene. Symptom resolution, clearance, or two negative PCRs marked the recovered donors of Cohort 3.

The V gene is TRBV14, the J gene TRBJ2-7, with 11 bases identical to TRBD1. The sequence was collected from a woman between 18 and 30 years old who had recovered from COVID-19. The sequencing sample was made of PBMCs or T cells enriched from blood (not recorded which). CDR3 in DNA: TGTGCCAGCAGCCAGGACAGGGGGCGCGAGCAGTACTTC. Translation: CASSQDRGREQYF.